Each of the 19 T cell receptor beta chains below was sequenced from the same sample in a study of T cells in localized non-small cell lung cancer (dated by TCRdb to the early 2020s). Library creation used the immunoSEQ multiplex PCR assay. TCRdb obtained this table from immuneACCESS and retained in-frame rearrangements with V and J assigned. These tables miss some clones; where compared with another copy, unresolved V genes account for less than half of the shortfall, and the remainder is unexplained. The sample profile shows about 11,000 clones; around nine tenths of them were found once. About 13% of the sample is in the top ten clones. The source material was peripheral blood, sampled before any cancer treatment. All receptors come from a male donor aged 60 or over with stage III lung adenocarcinoma.

The J gene is TRBJ2-7, the V gene TRBV5-1; 9 nucleotides align to TRBD2. The CDR3 totals 16 residues. Germline V gives CDR1 SGHRS, CDR2 YFSETQ. Trimming cost V 0 bases and J 6 bases; bases outside gene matches: 10. The CDR3 reads CASSLVIAGAGSEQYF. The CDR3 DNA reads as TGCGCCAGCAGCTTGGTGATAGCGGGGGCTGGTTCCGAGCAGTACTTC. Complete variable domain (other parts from reference TRBV5-1 and TRBJ2-7): KAGVTQTPRYLIKTRGQQVTLSCSPISGHRSVSWYQQTPGQGLQFLFEYFSETQRNKGNFPGRFSGRQFSNSRSEMNVSTLELGDSALYLCASSLVIAGAGSEQYFGPGTRLTVT.

The rearrangement links TRBV23-1 to TRBJ1-1, with no clear D. TRBV23-1 is assigned to the ORF class and has an uncertain function. Trimming removed 2 bases at V and 0 bases at J, with 7 bases between. The CDR3 is 14 residues long. The CDR3: CASSQPSMNTEAFF. Written as DNA, the CDR3 is TGCGCCAGCAGTCAACCCTCCATGAACACTGAAGCTTTCTTT.

This chain links TRBV18 with TRBJ2-1; TRBD1 matches 8 bases. CDR3 length: 15 amino acids. Trimming at V came to 3 bases and at J to 4 bases, leaving 5 bases not matched to a gene. CDR1 is KGHSH, CDR2 LQKENI, per germline. The CDR3 DNA reads TGTGCCAGCTCACCGGGCAGGGGGCTATACAATGAGCAGTTCTTC. Its translation is CASSPGRGLYNEQFF.

The V call is TRBV11-2, the J call TRBJ2-2; D is unclear. V lost 3 bases to trimming and J lost 6 bases, with 11 bases between them. This CDR3 spans 14 amino acids. Germline CDR1 and CDR2: SGHAT and FQNNGV. The CDR3 DNA follows: TGTGCCAGCAGCTTCTCGAAGAATCCCGGGGAGCTGTTTTTT. Translating it yields CASSFSKNPGELFF.

This chain connects TRBV19 to TRBJ2-7, with D possibly being TRBD2 (6 bases). Between the trimmed V and J ends, which lost 6 bases and 5 bases, there was a span of 17 bases. Germline V gene sequence: CDR1 LNHDA, CDR2 SQIVND (reference sequence). The CDR3 loop spans 14 amino acids. The CDR3 nucleotides are TGTGCCAGTAGCTCTCCGGGAGAGTCCAACGAGCAGTACTTC. It encodes CASSSPGESNEQYF.

The table lists this clone with a count of one. This chain uses TRBV9 with TRBJ2-7; D remains ambiguous. Trimming stripped 0 bases from V and 2 bases from J, with 9 bases between. Per the germline V gene, CDR1 is SGDLS and CDR2 is YYNGEE. The CDR3 runs to 14 residues. The CDR3 is CASSVDGLTYEQYF. Here the CDR3 DNA reads TGTGCCAGCAGCGTAGACGGCTTGACCTACGAGCAGTACTTC.

The rearrangement joins TRBV2 to TRBJ1-2, with D perhaps matching TRBD1 (6 bases). V was shortened by 5 bases and J by 8 bases, with 18 bases between the two germline ends. This CDR3 has 14 amino acids. Germline values: CDR1 SNHLY, CDR2 FYNNEI. The CDR3, as DNA: TGTGCCAGCAGTACGGACAGCCGGGTCAGCGGCTACACCTTC. Translating it yields CASSTDSRVSGYTF.

The chain has TRBV29-1 and TRBJ2-1, with a tentative D call TRBD2 (7 bases). The CDR3 has 14 amino acids. CDR1 is SQVTM, CDR2 ANQGSEA, per germline. V was shortened by 7 bases and J by 4 bases, with 17 bases between the two germline ends. In nucleotides, the CDR3 is TGCAGCGCAAGGGGGGGCTTCGGGTACAATGAGCAGTTCTTC. This translates into CSARGGFGYNEQFF.

This chain connects TRBV5-1 to TRBJ2-7; 11 bases are a match to TRBD2. V shed 4 bases, J shed 7 bases, and the junction held 10 bases outside the gene matches. The CDR3 sequence is 15 residues long. Germline V CDR1 and CDR2: SGHRS, YFSETQ. CDR3 nucleotide sequence: TGCGCCAGCAGCCCCTGGACTAGCGGGCCCCCAGAGCAGTACTTC. Translation: CASSPWTSGPPEQYF. Variable domain in full (rest from reference TRBV5-1 and TRBJ2-7): KAGVTQTPRYLIKTRGQQVTLSCSPISGHRSVSWYQQTPGQGLQFLFEYFSETQRNKGNFPGRFSGRQFSNSRSEMNVSTLELGDSALYLCASSPWTSGPPEQYFGPGTRLTVT.

CDR3 DNA: TGCGCCAGCAGCTGGGGACAGGGGACCGGGGAGCTGTTTTTT. Its translation: CASSWGQGTGELFF. This chain joins TRBV5-1 and TRBJ2-2; 10 positions match TRBD1. V gave up 3 bases and J gave up 5 bases; unmatched junction bases: 1. The germline CDR1 and CDR2 sequences are SGHRS and YFSETQ. There are 14 residues in the CDR3.

The chain is built from TRBV5-1 and TRBJ2-7; the match to TRBD2 covers 11 bases. This CDR3 is 16 amino acids long. CDR1 and CDR2 (germline): SGHRS, YFSETQ. Trimming removed 0 bases from V and 5 bases from J; junction bases left unmatched: 7. This CDR3 is CASSLGLAGKRHEQYF. CDR3 in DNA: TGCGCCAGCAGCTTGGGACTAGCGGGAAAGAGACACGAGCAGTACTTC.

The chain is built from TRBV2 and TRBJ2-7; D is unclear. This CDR3 is built from 14 residues. Germline loops: CDR1 SNHLY, CDR2 FYNNEI. V was cut by 7 bases and J by 1 base, with 14 bases left in between. CDR3 coding DNA: TGTGCCAGCAAAAGAGAACAACCTTCCTACGAGCAGTACTTC. Its protein is CASKREQPSYEQYF.

The J gene is TRBJ1-5, the V gene TRBV19; the D is unclear. The CDR3 totals 14 residues. V shed 2 bases and J shed 0 bases, with 5 bases lying between them. Germline values: CDR1 LNHDA, CDR2 SQIVND (reference sequence). The DNA of the CDR3 is TGTGCCAGTAGTATAAGGGATAGCAATCAGCCCCAGCATTTT. Translation gives CASSIRDSNQPQHF.

The DNA of the CDR3 is TGTGCCAGCAGCCAGGGTCTCCTTGGGCACGAGCAGTACTTC. Protein product: CASSQGLLGHEQYF. The chain has TRBV7-2 and TRBJ2-7; tentative D call: TRBD1 (5 bases). The CDR3 length is 14 residues. Trimming took off 5 bases at V and 5 bases at J, with 16 bases between the two ends. The germline CDR1 and CDR2 sequences are SGHTA and FQGNSA.

The chain uses TRBV5-1 and TRBJ2-1; 8 bases map to TRBD1. The CDR3 consists of 13 residues. With 4 bases clipped from V and 5 bases from J, the junction kept 2 bases outside the gene matches. The germline CDR1 and CDR2 sequences are SGHRS and YFSETQ. As DNA, the CDR3 is TGCGCCAGCAGCACGGACAGGGACAATGAGCAGTTCTTC. Translated, it gives CASSTDRDNEQFF.

The chain links TRBV21-1 to TRBJ2-2; whether TRBD2, the table's D call, matches the DNA was not checked. TRBV21-1 is a documented pseudogene. The CDR3 extends over 18 amino acids. The CDR3 here is CASSKGTSGRANTGELFF. The DNA for the CDR3 is TGTGCCAGCAGCAAAGGGACTAGCGGGAGGGCCAACACCGGGGAGCTGTTTTTT.

The V and J genes are TRBV9 and TRBJ2-1; TRBD1 or TRBD2 may be the D gene (5 bases each). The germline V gene encodes CDR1 SGDLS and CDR2 YYNGEE. The CDR3 is 13 residues long. V was pared by 0 bases and J by 9 bases, with 10 bases between. CDR3 loop: CASSVDGTGEQFF. In DNA, the CDR3 is TGTGCCAGCAGCGTAGATGGGACCGGTGAGCAGTTCTTC.

The J gene is TRBJ1-2, the V gene TRBV5-6; weak D call: TRBD1 (5 bases). CDR3 length: 14 residues. With 6 bases removed from V and 4 bases from J, the gap between germline ends came to 16 bases. Germline V CDR1 and CDR2: SGHDT, YYEEEE. The CDR3 nucleotides are TGTGCCAGCACCCCCACGGGGCAGGCCTATGGCTACACCTTC. It encodes CASTPTGQAYGYTF. Drawing the rest from reference TRBV5-6 and TRBJ1-2, the complete variable domain is DAGVTQSPTHLIKTRGQQVTLRCSPKSGHDTVSWYQQALGQGPQFIFQYYEEEERQRGNFPDRFSGHQFPNYSSELNVNALLLGDSALYLCASTPTGQAYGYTFGSGTRLTVV.

This sequence joins TRBV14 and TRBJ2-7; no reliable D call. This CDR3 is built from 13 residues. Trimming cost V 0 bases and J 2 bases, with 5 bases left between them. Germline CDR1 and CDR2: SGHDN and FVKESK. CDR3 in DNA: TGTGCCAGCAGCCAAGATCTTACCTACGAGCAGTACTTC. Translated: CASSQDLTYEQYF.